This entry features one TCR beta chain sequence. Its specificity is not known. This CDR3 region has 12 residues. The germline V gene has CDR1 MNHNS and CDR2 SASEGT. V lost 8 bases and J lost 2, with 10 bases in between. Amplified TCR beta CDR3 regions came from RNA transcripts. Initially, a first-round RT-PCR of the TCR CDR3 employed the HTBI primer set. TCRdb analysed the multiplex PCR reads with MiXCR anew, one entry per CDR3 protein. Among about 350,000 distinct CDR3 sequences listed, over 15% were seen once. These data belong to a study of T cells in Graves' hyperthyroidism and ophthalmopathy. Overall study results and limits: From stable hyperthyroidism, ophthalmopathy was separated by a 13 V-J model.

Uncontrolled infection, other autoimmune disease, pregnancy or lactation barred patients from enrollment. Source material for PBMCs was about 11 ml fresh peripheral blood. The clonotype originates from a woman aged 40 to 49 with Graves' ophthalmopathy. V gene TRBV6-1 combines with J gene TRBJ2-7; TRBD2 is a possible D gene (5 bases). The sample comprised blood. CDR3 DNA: TGTGCCAGCGAAGACTATACCTACGAGCAGTACTTC. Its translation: CASEDYTYEQYF.